Given below is one TCR beta chain in context. The junction departs from the called germline gene at one end, perhaps through a read error. CDR1 and CDR2 from the germline V gene are SGHKS and YYEKEE (reference sequence). The CDR3 is 15 amino acids. The sample is drawn from a study of response to subunit inactivated influenza vaccine. TCRdb independently ran MiXCR on the RT-PCR reads; one entry per CDR3 protein. The data contain about 540,000 distinct CDR3 sequences, 20% to 25% of them singletons. These data also formed part of another study, on T cells expressing NK-cell markers. As that report states: UMI-tagged 5'RACE template switching yielded the TCR beta cDNA. In several experiments, sorting was confined to alpha-beta TCR T cells through use of an anti-gamma-delta TCR antibody. The same clonotypes also predominated in the CD3+CD56-NKG2C+ fraction of a handful of donors. Expanded NKG2C+ T cell clones had unclear HCMV specificity.

This TCR was recovered from a man in his fifties or sixties who received an inactivated influenza vaccine. Specimen: CD4+ T cells sorted from PBMCs, collected 11 to 12 days after vaccination. V gene TRBV5-5 combines with J gene TRBJ1-5, with a weak D call TRBD1 (6 bases). The CDR3 region is CASSLEGGWRQPQQF. CDR3 nucleotides: TGTGCCAGCAGCTTGGAGGGGGGCTGGCGTCAGCCCCAGCAATTT.